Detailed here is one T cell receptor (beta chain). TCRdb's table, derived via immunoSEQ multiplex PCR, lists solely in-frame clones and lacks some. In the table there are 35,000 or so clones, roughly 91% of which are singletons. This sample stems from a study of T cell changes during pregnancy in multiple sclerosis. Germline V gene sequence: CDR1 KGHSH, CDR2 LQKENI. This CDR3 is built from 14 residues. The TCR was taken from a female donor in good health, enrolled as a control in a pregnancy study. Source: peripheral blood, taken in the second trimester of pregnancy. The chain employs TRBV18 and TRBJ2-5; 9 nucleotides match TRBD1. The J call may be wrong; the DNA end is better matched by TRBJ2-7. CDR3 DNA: TGTGCCAGCCATCCGGGACAGGGCACCTACGAGCAGTACTTC. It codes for CASHPGQGTYEQYF.